What follows describes a single T cell receptor beta chain. The antigen it recognizes is unknown. No much larger clone is present one base from it, and per-base qualities are unavailable. TCRbeta CDR3 regions were amplified from genomic DNA by means of the immunoSEQ Assay, a bias-controlled multiplex PCR. The authors' pipeline ran thus. Within the assay, amplification of reference gene primers was used to estimate how many nucleated cells each sample contained. To quantify the absolute abundance of each unique TCRbeta CDR3 rearrangement, sequence reads were collapsed and filtered. For each sample, productive Simpson clonality was calculated by taking the square root of Simpson's diversity index across productive rearrangements. TCRdb holds this immuneACCESS table with in-frame rearrangements only. Some clones are missing; in checked studies, unresolved V genes explain under half, and the rest has no known cause. D and trimming come from the DNA, and the V and J calls and clone size come from that table. This sample lists 200,000 to 300,000 clones; roughly 86% were detected once. 3% to 4% of the sample is held by the ten biggest clonotypes.

According to the germline V gene, CDR1 reads SGDLS and CDR2 reads YYNGEE. The trim is 0 bases for V and 6 bases for J, with a gap of 10 bases between the germline ends. Spanning cysteine to phenylalanine, the CDR3 consists of 13 amino acids. The CDR3 DNA has 39 bases and is translated from base 1. Participants in the prospective study were aged roughly 18 to 90 years, lived in 20 to 25 United States geographic areas, and enrolled through a virtual design. Cohort assignment in the prospective study relied on participant-reported clinical history from a screening survey and a study questionnaire. In the prospective study, mobile phlebotomists collected whole blood, serum and a nasopharyngeal or oropharyngeal swab from each participant. Additional blood draws and questionnaires over a 2-month period could optionally be provided by prospective study participants. Before DNA extraction, prospective study blood samples were shipped either frozen or at room temperature.

This sample is drawn from a study of blood T cell repertoires in COVID-19 (dated by TCRdb to 2018 to 2021). In terms of the full investigation: The collaborator samples originated in the United States, Italy and Spain and spanned the acute and convalescent phases of COVID-19. The material from the prospective study consisted of cDNA or gDNA derived from T cells, B-cell-depleted T cells, or PBMCs. The dataset comprised deeply sampled blood TCRbeta repertoires from subjects exposed to, actively infected with, or recovered from COVID-19. A freely available public database, intended as a resource for researchers studying the immune response to SARS-CoV-2, is where the repertoires were released. The samples were drawn from the first 160 participants of the ongoing ImmuneRACE study and from roughly 1,300 subjects provided by 6 global collaborators. A de-identified subject ID, COVID-19 status, age in years and sex were almost always included in the sample metadata. Where HLA class I and class II types were available, the types were taken from metadata supplied by the sample provider, not from assay-based typing.

General findings and caveats noted by the study authors: Clinical and demographic metadata were provided uncurated, with the amount varying by source and participant.

The clonotype comes from a middle-aged woman with acute COVID-19. Sequencing input: PBMCs or T cells enriched from blood (not recorded which). The rearrangement combines TRBV9 with TRBJ2-7; the D segment cannot be called with confidence. The CDR3 amino acid sequence is: CASSVDGSGEQYF. The DNA sequence reads TGTGCCAGCAGCGTAGACGGGTCGGGCGAGCAGTACTTC.